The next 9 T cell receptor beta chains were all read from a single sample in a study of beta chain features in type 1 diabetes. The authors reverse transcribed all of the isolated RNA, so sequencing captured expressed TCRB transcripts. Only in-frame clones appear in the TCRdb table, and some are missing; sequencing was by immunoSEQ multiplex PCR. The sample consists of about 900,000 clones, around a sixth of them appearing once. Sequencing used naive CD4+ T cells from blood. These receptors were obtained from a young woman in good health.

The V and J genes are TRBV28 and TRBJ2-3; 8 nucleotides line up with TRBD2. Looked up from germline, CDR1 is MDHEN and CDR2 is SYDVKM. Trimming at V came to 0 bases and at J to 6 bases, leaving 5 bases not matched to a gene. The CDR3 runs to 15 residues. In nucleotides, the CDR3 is TGTGCCAGCAGTTTATGGGAGCTAGCGGGCGATACGCAGTATTTT. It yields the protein CASSLWELAGDTQYF.

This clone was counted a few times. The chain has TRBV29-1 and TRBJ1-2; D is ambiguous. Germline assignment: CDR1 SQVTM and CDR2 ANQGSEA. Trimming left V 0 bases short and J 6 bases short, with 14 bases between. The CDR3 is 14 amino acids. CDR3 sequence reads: CSVEERALGDGYTF. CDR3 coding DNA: TGCAGCGTTGAAGAGCGAGCTTTGGGCGATGGCTACACCTTC.

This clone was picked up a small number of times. CDR3 sequence reads: CASSNSNPWGSKGATYEQYF. Here the CDR3 DNA reads TGTGCCAGCAGTAACTCAAACCCTTGGGGGAGCAAGGGCGCGACCTACGAGCAGTACTTC. The V and J genes are TRBV28 and TRBJ2-7; D possibly uses TRBD1 or TRBD2 (5 bases each). CDR3 length: 20 residues. Between the trimmed V and J ends, which lost 5 bases and 2 bases, there was a span of 31 bases. Germline CDR1 and CDR2: MDHEN and SYDVKM.

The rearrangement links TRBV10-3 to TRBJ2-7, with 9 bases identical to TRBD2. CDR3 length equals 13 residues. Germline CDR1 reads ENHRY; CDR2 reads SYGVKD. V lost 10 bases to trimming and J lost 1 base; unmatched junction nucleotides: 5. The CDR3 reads CATQREASYEQYF. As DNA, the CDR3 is TGTGCCACCCAGCGGGAGGCATCCTACGAGCAGTACTTC.

The CDR3 nucleotides are TGCGCCAGCAGCTTTATAGGCGGGGACCGCAATGAGCAGTTCTTC. Encoded protein: CASSFIGGDRNEQFF. The chain employs TRBV5-1 and TRBJ2-1; possible D gene TRBD2, 6 bases. Trimming shortened V by 2 bases and J by 6 bases, and 15 bases separated the two germline ends. The CDR3 runs 15 residues. Germline assignment: CDR1 SGHRS and CDR2 YFSETQ.

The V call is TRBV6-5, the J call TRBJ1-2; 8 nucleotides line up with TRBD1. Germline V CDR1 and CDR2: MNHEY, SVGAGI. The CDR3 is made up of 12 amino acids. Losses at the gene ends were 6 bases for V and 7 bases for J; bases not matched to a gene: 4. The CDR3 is CASRGTGGGYTF. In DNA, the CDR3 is TGTGCCAGCAGGGGGACAGGAGGTGGCTACACCTTC.

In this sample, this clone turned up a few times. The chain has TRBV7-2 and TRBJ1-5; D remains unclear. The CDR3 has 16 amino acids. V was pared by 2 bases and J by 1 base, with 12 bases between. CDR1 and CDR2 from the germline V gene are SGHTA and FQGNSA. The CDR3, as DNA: TGTGCCAGCAGCTTACAGTACTCACCAAGCAATCAGCCCCAGCATTTT. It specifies CASSLQYSPSNQPQHF.

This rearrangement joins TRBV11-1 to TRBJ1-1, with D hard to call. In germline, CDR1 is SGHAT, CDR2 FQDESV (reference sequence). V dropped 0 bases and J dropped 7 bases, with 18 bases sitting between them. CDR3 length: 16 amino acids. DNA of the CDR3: TGTGCCAGCAGCTTAGCGTATGGCGGTGGGAGATATGAAGCTTTCTTT. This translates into CASSLAYGGGRYEAFF.

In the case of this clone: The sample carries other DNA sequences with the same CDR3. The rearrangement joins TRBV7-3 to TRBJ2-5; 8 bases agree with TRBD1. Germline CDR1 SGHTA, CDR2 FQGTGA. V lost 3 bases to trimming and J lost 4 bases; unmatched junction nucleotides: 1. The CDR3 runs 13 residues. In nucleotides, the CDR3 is TGTGCCAGCAGCTTTGGACAGGGAGAGACCCAGTACTTC. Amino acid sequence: CASSFGQGETQYF.